The clone carrying this T cell receptor beta chain was counted only a few times. Its matching antigen is unknown. The sample originates from a study of T-cell reconstitution after alpha-beta-depleted transplantation in children. Notes on the study in general: It was reported that alpha-beta T cells came from several hundred expanded graft clones (about two months after transplant). The high TCRbeta diversity at day 60 in some patients came from surviving recipient T cells and thymic progenitors. From newly produced T cells came most of the T-cell counts and diversity one year after transplant.

The ends were cut back, 1 base at V and 1 base at J, with 4 bases in the middle. Germline CDR1 and CDR2: LGHDT and YNNKEL (reference sequence). This CDR3 contains 13 residues. The authors prepared the TCRbeta library with unique molecular identifiers. TCRdb reprocessed the PCR reads with MiXCR, giving one entry per CDR3 protein. The sample shows more than 75,000 distinct CDR3 sequences, less than 25% of them seen only once. Sequences were derived from PBMCs, sampled before TCRalphabeta/CD19-depleted stem cell transplant. The clonotype comes from a boy between 2 and 10 years old with acute lymphoblastic leukemia, due to receive a stem cell transplant. The rearrangement uses TRBV3-1 and TRBJ1-1; D gene uncertain. The CDR3 DNA reads TGTGCCAGCAGCCAAGTTTGGAACACTGAAGCTTTCTTT. Translated: CASSQVWNTEAFF.